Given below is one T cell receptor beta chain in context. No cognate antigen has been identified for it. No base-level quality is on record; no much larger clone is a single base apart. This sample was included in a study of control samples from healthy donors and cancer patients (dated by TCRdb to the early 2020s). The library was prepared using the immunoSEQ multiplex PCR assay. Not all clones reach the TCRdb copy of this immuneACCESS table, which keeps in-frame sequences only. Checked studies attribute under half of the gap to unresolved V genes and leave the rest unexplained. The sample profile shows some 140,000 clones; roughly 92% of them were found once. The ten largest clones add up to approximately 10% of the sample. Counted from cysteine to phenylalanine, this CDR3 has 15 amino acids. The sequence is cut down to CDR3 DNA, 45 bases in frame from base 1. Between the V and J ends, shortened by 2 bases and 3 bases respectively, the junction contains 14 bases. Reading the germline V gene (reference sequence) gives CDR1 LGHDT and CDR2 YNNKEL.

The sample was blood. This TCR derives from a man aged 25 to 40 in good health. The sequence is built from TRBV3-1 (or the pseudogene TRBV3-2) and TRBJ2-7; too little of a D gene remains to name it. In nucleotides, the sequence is TGTGCCAGCAGCCAACTAGGAGCGTTTAACTACGAGCAGTACTTC. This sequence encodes CASSQLGAFNYEQYF.